This T cell receptor beta chain was retrieved from a study of blood T cell repertoires in COVID-19. Study-level information: Specimens from acute and convalescent COVID-19 originated in the United States, Italy and Spain. T cells, B-cell-depleted T cells, or PBMCs supplied cDNA or gDNA.

In the original workflow: Amplification of reference gene primers was used by the study to estimate nucleated cell counts. Repertoires were generated with immunoSEQ multiplex PCR, while TCRdb's copy carries only in-frame clones and drops some. V and J calls and clone size are as listed in that table; D and trimming were resolved from the DNA. The table shows about 130,000 clones, with more than 75% occurring only once. CDR1 is MNHEY, CDR2 SMNVEV, per germline (reference sequence). The CDR3 is 14 residues long. V was clipped by 6 bases and J by 7 bases; unmatched bases: 5. This TCR derives from a woman aged 55-75 years with acute or convalescent COVID-19. Sequencing was performed on peripheral blood. V gene TRBV27 combines with J gene TRBJ2-1; 11 bases fit TRBD2. CDR3 amino acids: CASSPTSGINEQFF. In DNA, the CDR3 is TGTGCCAGCAGCCCGACTAGCGGGATAAATGAGCAGTTCTTC.